A selection of T cell receptor beta chains follows, all from one sample in a study of blood T cell repertoires in COVID-19. Sequencing was performed with immunoSEQ multiplex PCR; in TCRdb, only in-frame clones are kept and a portion is missing. The sample has 150,000 to 200,000 clones, about 88% seen once. The sequencing input was peripheral blood. These receptors came from a man in his 70s with active or convalescent COVID-19. Each CDR3 is given with its conserved first and last residue. D genes are given only for firm matches. The size of a clone is reported for some rows only, either as once, few or many, or as a class for expanded clones.

16 . TRBJ2-3 TRBV3-1/TRBV3-2 . CASSQVLGGQWVTQYF TGTGCCAGCAGCCAAGTGTTGGGGGGGCAATGGGTTACGCAGTATTTT
15 . TRBJ2-5 TRBV18 . CASSPPTGGAKTQYF TGTGCCAGCTCACCACCCACCGGTGGGGCGAAGACCCAGTACTTC
14 . TRBJ2-3 TRBV7-2 . CASSLDTGTDTQYF TGTGCCAGCAGCTTAGATACAGGCACAGATACGCAGTATTTT
14 . TRBJ1-2 TRBV5-1 . CASSLGTDIYGYTF TGCGCCAGCAGCTTAGGCACAGACATCTATGGCTACACCTTC
16 TRBD1 TRBJ1-6 TRBV6-1 . CASSARGQVGNSPLHF TGTGCCAGCAGTGCCCGGGGACAGGTGGGGAATTCACCCCTCCACTTT
15 TRBD2 TRBJ2-7 TRBV28 . CASSTSGGAPYEQYF TGTGCCAGCAGTACGTCCGGGGGGGCCCCCTACGAGCAGTACTTC
15 . TRBJ2-3 TRBV4-1 . CASSQPGAGSDTQYF TGCGCCAGCAGCCAGCCCGGGGCGGGGTCCGATACGCAGTATTTT
15 . TRBJ2-7 TRBV5-4 . CASSLEAGQTYEQYF TGTGCCAGCAGCTTGGAGGCAGGCCAGACCTACGAGCAGTACTTC
17 . TRBJ2-7 TRBV28 . CASSPRPGRLYNYEQYF TGTGCCAGCAGTCCCCGCCCGGGGAGGCTATATAACTACGAGCAGTACTTC
12 . TRBJ1-5 TRBV27 . CASRYSNQPQHF TGTGCCAGCAGGTATAGCAATCAGCCCCAGCATTTT
14 . TRBJ2-4 TRBV5-6 . CASSLSGAKNIQYF TGTGCCAGCAGCCTTAGCGGAGCCAAAAACATTCAGTACTTC
16 . TRBJ2-7 TRBV21-1 . CASSTPQGQTTYEQYF TGTGCCAGCAGCACCCCCCAGGGACAGACGACCTACGAGCAGTACTTC
14 . TRBJ2-2 TRBV30 . CAWEKGLNTGELFF TGTGCCTGGGAGAAGGGACTTAACACCGGGGAGCTGTTTTTT
14 TRBD1 TRBJ1-2 TRBV27 once CASRGTGAGYGYTF TGTGCCAGCAGGGGGACAGGGGCCGGCTATGGCTACACCTTC
14 TRBD1 TRBJ2-7 TRBV30 . CAWRPGQGSYEQYF TGTGCCTGGAGGCCGGGACAGGGATCCTACGAGCAGTACTTC
11 . TRBJ2-4 TRBV2 once CASSTYDIQYF TGTGCCAGCAGTACTTATGACATTCAGTACTTC
16 . TRBJ1-1 TRBV30 . CAWSVLGGTPNTEAFF TGTGCCTGGAGTGTACTGGGTGGGACTCCTAACACTGAAGCTTTCTTT
13 . TRBJ2-7 TRBV27 . CASSPDRYYEQYF TGTGCCAGCAGTCCGGACAGATACTACGAGCAGTACTTC
13 . TRBJ1-5 TRBV30 . CAWNSRGNQPQHF TGTGCCTGGAATAGTAGAGGCAATCAGCCCCAGCATTTT
14 . TRBJ1-6 TRBV19 . CASTSGTVNSPLHF .
15 . TRBJ1-2 TRBV7-2 once CASSLSDRNNYGYTF TGTGCCAGCAGCTTAAGCGATCGCAACAACTATGGCTACACCTTC
12 . TRBJ1-1 TRBV15 . CATSGDYTEAFF TGTGCCACCAGCGGAGACTACACTGAAGCTTTCTTT
15 . TRBJ2-4 TRBV29-1 . CSVLEGPAYSDIQYF TGCAGCGTCTTAGAGGGCCCAGCCTATAGTGACATTCAGTACTTC
13 . TRBJ2-1 TRBV5-1 . CASSLGLLAEQFF TGCGCCAGCAGCTTGGGCCTCCTAGCAGAGCAGTTCTTC
18 TRBD2 TRBJ2-1 TRBV11-2 . CASSLGGLAGARYNEQFF TGTGCCAGCAGCTTAGGTGGACTAGCGGGGGCGCGGTACAATGAGCAGTTCTTC
14 TRBD1 TRBJ1-5 TRBV28 . CASSSGTGRQPQHF TGTGCCAGCAGCTCCGGGACAGGGCGTCAGCCCCAGCATTTT
15 TRBD1 TRBJ1-2 TRBV29-1 . CSVVGTGGKDYGYTF TGCAGCGTTGTTGGGACAGGGGGCAAGGACTATGGCTACACCTTC
14 . TRBJ1-1 TRBV5-4 . CASSPDAGSTEAFF TGTGCCAGCAGCCCAGATGCGGGTAGCACTGAAGCTTTCTTT
19 TRBD1 TRBJ1-5 TRBV2 . CASTQVPDRGSSANQPQHF TGTGCCAGCACCCAAGTCCCAGACAGGGGAAGTAGCGCCAATCAGCCCCAGCATTTT
15 . TRBJ2-7 TRBV6-5 . CASSYSRQGNGEQYF TGTGCCAGCAGTTACTCACGCCAGGGTAATGGCGAGCAGTACTTC
16 . TRBJ2-1 TRBV28 . CASSPAIIQGGNEQFF TGTGCCAGCAGTCCCGCTATCATACAGGGCGGCAATGAGCAGTTCTTC
14 TRBD2 TRBJ2-7 TRBV18 . CASSGLAGAYEQYF TGTGCCAGCTCAGGACTAGCGGGAGCCTACGAGCAGTACTTC
16 TRBD1 TRBJ1-4 TRBV6-1 few CASSAYVGQALEKLFF TGTGCCAGCAGTGCTTATGTGGGACAGGCTTTGGAAAAACTGTTTTTT
15 . TRBJ2-6 TRBV28 . CASSLTVSGANVLTF TGTGCCAGCAGCCTCACAGTCTCTGGGGCCAACGTCCTGACTTTC
15 . TRBJ2-2 TRBV6-2/TRBV6-3 . CASSQYTPNTGELFF TGTGCCAGCAGCCAATATACACCGAACACCGGGGAGCTGTTTTTT